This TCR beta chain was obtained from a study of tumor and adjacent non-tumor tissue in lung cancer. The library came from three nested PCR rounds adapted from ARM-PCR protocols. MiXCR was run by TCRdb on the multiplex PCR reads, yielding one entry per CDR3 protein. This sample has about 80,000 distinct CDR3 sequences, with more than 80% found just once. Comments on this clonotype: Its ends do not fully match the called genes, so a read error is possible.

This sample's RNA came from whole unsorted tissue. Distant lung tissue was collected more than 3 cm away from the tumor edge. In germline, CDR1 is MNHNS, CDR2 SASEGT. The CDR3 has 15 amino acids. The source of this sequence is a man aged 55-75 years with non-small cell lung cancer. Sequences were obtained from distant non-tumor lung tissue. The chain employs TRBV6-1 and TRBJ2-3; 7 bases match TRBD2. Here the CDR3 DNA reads TGTGCCTGCAGGCTGGGTAACGGGAGGACAGATACGCAGTATTTT. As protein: CACRLGNGRTDTQYF.